This TCR beta chain was captured in a study of T-cell memory formation after mild COVID-19. Study-wide results and caveats: CD4+ contracting clones were found mainly in CM and EM, and CD8+ ones in EMRA.

TCRdb passed the 5' RACE reads through MiXCR, listing each CDR3 protein once. This sample yields 150,000 to 200,000 distinct CDR3 sequences, of which 16% are seen a single time; approximately 2% belongs to the top ten. Trimming shortened V by 1 base and J by 4 bases, and 6 bases separated the two germline ends. CDR1 is LNHDA and CDR2 is SQIVND in the germline V gene (reference sequence). The CDR3 contains 13 residues. This clonotype was counted ten times or more. Its matching antigen is unknown. The receptor's source is an adult woman who had mild COVID-19 (a few samples of this study predate the infection). Cell type and time point are not known. Sequencing used PBMCs or a T cell subset sorted from them (not recorded which). V usage is TRBV19 and J usage is TRBJ2-3; D gene unclear. DNA for the CDR3: TGTGCCAGTAGTATAGTTGGATCAGATACGCAGTATTTT. Its protein is CASSIVGSDTQYF.